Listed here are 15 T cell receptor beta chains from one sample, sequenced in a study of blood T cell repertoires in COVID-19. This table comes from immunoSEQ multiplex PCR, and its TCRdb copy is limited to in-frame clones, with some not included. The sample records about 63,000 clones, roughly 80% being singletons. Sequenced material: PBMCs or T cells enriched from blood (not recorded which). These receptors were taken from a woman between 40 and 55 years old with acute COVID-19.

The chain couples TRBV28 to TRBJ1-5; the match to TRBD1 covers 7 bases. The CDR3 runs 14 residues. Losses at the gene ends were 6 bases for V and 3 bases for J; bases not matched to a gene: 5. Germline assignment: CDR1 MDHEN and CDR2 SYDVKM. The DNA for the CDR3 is TGTGCCAGCAGAAAGGAGGGGGCCAATCAGCCCCAGCATTTT. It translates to CASRKEGANQPQHF.

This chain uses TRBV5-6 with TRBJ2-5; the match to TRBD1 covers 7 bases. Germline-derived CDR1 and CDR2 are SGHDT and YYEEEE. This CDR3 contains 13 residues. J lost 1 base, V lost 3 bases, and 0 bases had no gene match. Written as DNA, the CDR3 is TGTGCCAGCAGCTGGGACAGCCAAGAGACCCAGTACTTC. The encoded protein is CASSWDSQETQYF. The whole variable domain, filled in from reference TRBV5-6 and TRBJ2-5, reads DAGVTQSPTHLIKTRGQQVTLRCSPKSGHDTVSWYQQALGQGPQFIFQYYEEEERQRGNFPDRFSGHQFPNYSSELNVNALLLGDSALYLCASSWDSQETQYFGPGTRLLVL.

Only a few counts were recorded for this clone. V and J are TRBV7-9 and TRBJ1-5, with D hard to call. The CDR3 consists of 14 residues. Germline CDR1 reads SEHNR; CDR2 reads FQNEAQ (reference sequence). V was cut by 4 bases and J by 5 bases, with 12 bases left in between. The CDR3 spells CASSSSSRDQPQHF. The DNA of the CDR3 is TGTGCCAGCAGCTCATCATCGAGGGATCAGCCCCAGCATTTT. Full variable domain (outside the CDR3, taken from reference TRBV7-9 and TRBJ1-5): DTGVSQNPRHKITKRGQNVTFRCDPISEHNRLYWYRQTLGQGPEFLTYFQNEAQLEKSRLLSDRFSAERPKGSFSTLEIQRTEQGDSAMYLCASSSSSRDQPQHFGDGTRLSIL.

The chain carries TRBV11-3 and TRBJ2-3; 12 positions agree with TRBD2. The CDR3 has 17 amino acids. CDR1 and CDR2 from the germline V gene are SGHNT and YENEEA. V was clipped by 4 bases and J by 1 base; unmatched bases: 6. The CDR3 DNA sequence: TGTGCCAGCAGCTCGGCTAGCGGGGGGGCCGGCACAGATACGCAGTATTTT. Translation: CASSSASGGAGTDTQYF.

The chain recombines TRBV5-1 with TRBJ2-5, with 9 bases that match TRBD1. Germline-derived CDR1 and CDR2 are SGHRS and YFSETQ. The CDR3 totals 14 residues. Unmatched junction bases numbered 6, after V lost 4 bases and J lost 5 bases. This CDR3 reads CASSGGQGMETQYF. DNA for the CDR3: TGCGCCAGCAGCGGGGGACAGGGAATGGAGACCCAGTACTTC.

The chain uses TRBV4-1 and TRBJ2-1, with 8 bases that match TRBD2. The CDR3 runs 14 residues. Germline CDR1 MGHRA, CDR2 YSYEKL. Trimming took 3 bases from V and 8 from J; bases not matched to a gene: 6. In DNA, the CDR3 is TGCGCCAGCAGCCAGGGACTAGGTCGGTATGAGCAGTTCTTC. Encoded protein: CASSQGLGRYEQFF.

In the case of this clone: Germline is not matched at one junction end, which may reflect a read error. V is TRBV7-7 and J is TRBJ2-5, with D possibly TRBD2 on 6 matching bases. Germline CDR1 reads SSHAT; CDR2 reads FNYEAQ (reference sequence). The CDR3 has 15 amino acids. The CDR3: CASSSGPGEKETQYF. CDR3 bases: TGTGCTAGCAGCTCCGGCCCGGGAGAGAAGGAGACCCAGTACTTC.

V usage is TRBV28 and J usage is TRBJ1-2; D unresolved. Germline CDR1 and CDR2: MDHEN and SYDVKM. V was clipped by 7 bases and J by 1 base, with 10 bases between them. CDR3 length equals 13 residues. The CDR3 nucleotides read TGTGCCAGCAACCGAGAGATTAACTATGGCTACACCTTC. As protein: CASNREINYGYTF.

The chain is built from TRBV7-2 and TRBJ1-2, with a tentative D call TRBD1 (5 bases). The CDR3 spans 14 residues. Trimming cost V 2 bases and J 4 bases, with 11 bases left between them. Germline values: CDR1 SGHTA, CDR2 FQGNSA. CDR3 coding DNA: TGTGCCAGCAGCTTAATCGACAGTGCCTATGGCTACACCTTC. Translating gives CASSLIDSAYGYTF.

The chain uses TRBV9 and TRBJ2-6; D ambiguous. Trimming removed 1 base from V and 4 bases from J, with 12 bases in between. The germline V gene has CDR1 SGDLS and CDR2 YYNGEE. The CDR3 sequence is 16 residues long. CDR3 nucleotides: TGTGCCAGCAGCGTACTCTCGGGTTACGGGGCCAACGTCCTGACTTTC. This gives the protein CASSVLSGYGANVLTF.

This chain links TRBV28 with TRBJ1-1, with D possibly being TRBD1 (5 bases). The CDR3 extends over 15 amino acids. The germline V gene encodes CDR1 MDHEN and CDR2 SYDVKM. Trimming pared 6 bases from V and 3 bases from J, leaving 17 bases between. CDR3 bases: TGTGCCAGCAGCTATGGAGGGGCTGGGTACACTGAAGCTTTCTTT. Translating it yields CASSYGGAGYTEAFF.

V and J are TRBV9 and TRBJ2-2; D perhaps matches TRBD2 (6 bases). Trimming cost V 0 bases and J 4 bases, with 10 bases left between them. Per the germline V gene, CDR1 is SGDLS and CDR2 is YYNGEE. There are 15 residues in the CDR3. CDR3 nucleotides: TGTGCCAGCAGCGTAGGTACTAGCAGCACCGGGGAGCTGTTTTTT. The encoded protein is CASSVGTSSTGELFF.

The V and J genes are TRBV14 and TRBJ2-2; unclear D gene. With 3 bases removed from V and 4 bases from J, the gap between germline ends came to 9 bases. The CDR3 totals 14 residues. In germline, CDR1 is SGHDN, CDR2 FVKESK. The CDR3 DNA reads TGTGCCAGCAGCCACAGACAAGTCACCGGGGAGCTGTTTTTT. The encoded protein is CASSHRQVTGELFF.

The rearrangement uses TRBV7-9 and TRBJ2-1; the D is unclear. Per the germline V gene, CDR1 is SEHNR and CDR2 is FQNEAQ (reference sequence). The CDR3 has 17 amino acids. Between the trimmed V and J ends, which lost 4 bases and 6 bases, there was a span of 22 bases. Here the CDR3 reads CASSSPVAVLLRNEQFF. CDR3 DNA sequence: TGTGCCAGCAGCTCCCCAGTGGCGGTACTGCTTCGCAATGAGCAGTTCTTC.

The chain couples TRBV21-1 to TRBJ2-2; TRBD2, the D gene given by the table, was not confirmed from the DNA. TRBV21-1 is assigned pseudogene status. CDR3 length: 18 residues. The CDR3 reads CASSKAPPGGPWTGELFF. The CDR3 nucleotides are TGTGCCAGCAGCAAAGCCCCCCCGGGGGGCCCGTGGACCGGGGAGCTGTTTTTT.